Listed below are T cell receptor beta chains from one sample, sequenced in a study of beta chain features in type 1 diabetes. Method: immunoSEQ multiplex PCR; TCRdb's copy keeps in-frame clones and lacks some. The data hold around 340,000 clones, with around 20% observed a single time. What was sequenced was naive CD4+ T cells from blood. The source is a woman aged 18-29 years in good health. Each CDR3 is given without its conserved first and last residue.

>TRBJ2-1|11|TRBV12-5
ASALSGGDEQF
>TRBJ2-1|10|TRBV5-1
ASNRDMNEQF
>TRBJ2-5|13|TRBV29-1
SASLGLRYQETQY
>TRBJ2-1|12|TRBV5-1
ASSLRLAGDEQF
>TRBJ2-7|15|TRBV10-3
AISESKYRTGKSEQY
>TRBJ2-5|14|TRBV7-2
ASSSGLAGGGETQY
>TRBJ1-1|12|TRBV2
ASSEVSGNTEAF
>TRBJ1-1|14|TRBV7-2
ASSNRDRIMNTEAF
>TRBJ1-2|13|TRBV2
ASSVRSGLPYGYT
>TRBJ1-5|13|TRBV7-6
ASSLEDRVNQPQH
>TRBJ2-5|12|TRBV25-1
ASTDGTTQETQY
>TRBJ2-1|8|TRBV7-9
ASSLGRLF
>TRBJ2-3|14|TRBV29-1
SVTDPGQISTDTQY
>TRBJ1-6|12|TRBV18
ASSPGTGNSPLH
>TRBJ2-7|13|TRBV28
AISPGGPLGYEQY
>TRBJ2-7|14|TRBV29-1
SVEGRALQGRYEQY
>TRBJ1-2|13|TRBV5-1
ASSRASGQSYGYT
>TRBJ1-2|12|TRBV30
ACQTGAGGYGYT
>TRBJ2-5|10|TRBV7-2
ASRRVGETQY
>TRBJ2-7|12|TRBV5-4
ASSFDSLNYEQY
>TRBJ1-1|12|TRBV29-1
SVADRLVRTEAF
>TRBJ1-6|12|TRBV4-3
ATSRGGRDSPLH
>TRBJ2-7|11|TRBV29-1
SVGGLAWYEQY
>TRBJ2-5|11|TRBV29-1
SVASSGEETQY
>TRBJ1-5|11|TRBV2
ASSPGQGQPQH
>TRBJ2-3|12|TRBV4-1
ASSQVSTTDTQY
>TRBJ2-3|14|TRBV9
ASSAGQGGPTDTQY
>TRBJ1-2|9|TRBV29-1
SAGTGHGYT
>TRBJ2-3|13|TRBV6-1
ASSEPAYSTDTQY
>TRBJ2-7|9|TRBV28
ASSQSYEQY
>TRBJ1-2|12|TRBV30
AWSVIQFGGGYT
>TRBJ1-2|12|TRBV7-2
ASSFTGGVYGYT
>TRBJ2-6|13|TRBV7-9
ASSSGGTGANVLT
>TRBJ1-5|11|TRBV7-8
ASSWGTASSQH
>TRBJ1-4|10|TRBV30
AWSVLGGKLF
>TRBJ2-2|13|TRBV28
ASRVTGAGTGELF
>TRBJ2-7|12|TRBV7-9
ASSYGQGPYEQY
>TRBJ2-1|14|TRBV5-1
ASRGLAGSTHNEQF
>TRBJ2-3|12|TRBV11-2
ASKVWGGADTQY
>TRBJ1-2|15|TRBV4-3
ASSLLTRTGGSYGYT
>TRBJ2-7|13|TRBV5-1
ASSGGGTGINEQY
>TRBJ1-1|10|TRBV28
ASTVGGTEAF
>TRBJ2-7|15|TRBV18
ASSPSNPFGNSYEQY
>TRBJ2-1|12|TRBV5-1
ASREESSYNEQF
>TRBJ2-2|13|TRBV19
ASTQAGERTGELF
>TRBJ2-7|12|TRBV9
ASSVDSSSGRLY
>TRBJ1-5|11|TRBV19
ASSIERNQPQH
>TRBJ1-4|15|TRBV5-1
ASSFSPSGTDNEKLF
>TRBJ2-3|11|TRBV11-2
ASCRTGADTQY
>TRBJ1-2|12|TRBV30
AWTSGGTNYGYT
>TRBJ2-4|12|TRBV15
ATSRDATGRVQY
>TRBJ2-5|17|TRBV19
ASSETGWAPHPYQETQY
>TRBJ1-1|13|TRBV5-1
ASSWTGSMNTEAF
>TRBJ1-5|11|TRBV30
AWSNRGHQPQH